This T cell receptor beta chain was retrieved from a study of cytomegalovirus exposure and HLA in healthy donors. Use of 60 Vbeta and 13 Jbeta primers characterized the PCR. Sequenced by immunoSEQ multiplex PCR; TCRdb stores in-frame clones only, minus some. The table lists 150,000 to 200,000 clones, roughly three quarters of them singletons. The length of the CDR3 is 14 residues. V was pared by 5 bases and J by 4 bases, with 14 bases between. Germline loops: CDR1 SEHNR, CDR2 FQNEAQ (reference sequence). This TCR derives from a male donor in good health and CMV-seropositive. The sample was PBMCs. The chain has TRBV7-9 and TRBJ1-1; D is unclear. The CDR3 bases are TGTGCCAGCAGCCTGGTCGGCGGGAGCACTGAAGCTTTCTTT. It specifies CASSLVGGSTEAFF.